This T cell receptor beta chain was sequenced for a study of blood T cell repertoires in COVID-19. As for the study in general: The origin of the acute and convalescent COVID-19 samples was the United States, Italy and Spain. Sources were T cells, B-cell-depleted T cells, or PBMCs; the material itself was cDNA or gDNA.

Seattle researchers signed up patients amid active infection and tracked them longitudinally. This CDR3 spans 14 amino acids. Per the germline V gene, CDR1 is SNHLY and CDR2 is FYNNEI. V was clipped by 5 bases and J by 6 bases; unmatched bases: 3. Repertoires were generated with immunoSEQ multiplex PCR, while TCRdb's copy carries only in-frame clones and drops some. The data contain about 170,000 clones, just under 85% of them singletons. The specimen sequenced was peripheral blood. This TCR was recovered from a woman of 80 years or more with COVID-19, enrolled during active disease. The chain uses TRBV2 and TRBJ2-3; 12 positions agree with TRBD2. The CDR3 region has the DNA TGTGCCAGCAGTCCTACTAGCGGGGGGGATACGCAGTATTTT. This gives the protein CASSPTSGGDTQYF.